Listed below are T cell receptor beta chains from one sample, sequenced in a study of T-cell reconstitution after alpha-beta-depleted transplantation in children. MiXCR was run by TCRdb on the PCR reads, yielding one entry per CDR3 protein. The data hold 300,000 or so distinct CDR3 sequences, with approximately 23% observed a single time. This material consisted of PBMCs, mostly from graft donor cells, taken 180 days after TCRalphabeta/CD19-depleted stem cell transplant. All receptors come from a male patient younger than 18 who had a stem cell transplant for acute lymphoblastic leukemia, so the T cells may come from the graft donor. CDR3s include the opening cysteine and the closing phenylalanine or tryptophan. The D gene is left open where the match is weak. Rows give clone size only sometimes, using once, few, many, or a class for an expanded clone.

cdr3_aa: CASSPRLAASSTDTQYF; cdr3_nt: TGTGCCAGCTCACCGAGGTTGGCGGCTTCAAGCACAGATACGCAGTATTTT; j_call: TRBJ2-3; v_call: TRBV18; d_call: NA; clone_size: NA
cdr3_aa: CSASGDTMNTEAFF; cdr3_nt: TGCAGTGCTAGCGGCGACACCATGAACACTGAAGCTTTCTTT; j_call: TRBJ1-1; v_call: TRBV20-1; d_call: NA; clone_size: NA
cdr3_aa: CASSLAGTGLYEQYF; cdr3_nt: TGTGCCAGCAGCCTAGCCGGGACAGGGCTCTACGAGCAGTACTTC; j_call: TRBJ2-7; v_call: TRBV9; d_call: TRBD1; clone_size: NA
cdr3_aa: CSARGLPTDTQYF; cdr3_nt: TGCAGTGCTAGAGGTCTACCGACAGATACGCAGTATTTT; j_call: TRBJ2-3; v_call: TRBV20-1; d_call: NA; clone_size: NA
cdr3_aa: CASSQGWQMYGYTF; cdr3_nt: TGCGCCAGCAGCCAAGGGTGGCAGATGTATGGCTACACCTTC; j_call: TRBJ1-2; v_call: TRBV4-1; d_call: NA; clone_size: NA
cdr3_aa: CSVHSGRSSYEQYF; cdr3_nt: TGCAGCGTTCACTCTGGTAGGTCCTCCTACGAGCAGTACTTC; j_call: TRBJ2-7; v_call: TRBV29-1; d_call: NA; clone_size: NA
cdr3_aa: CSTSKGPNYGYTF; cdr3_nt: TGCAGCACTTCAAAGGGGCCTAACTATGGCTACACCTTC; j_call: TRBJ1-2; v_call: TRBV29-1; d_call: NA; clone_size: NA
cdr3_aa: CASSPSRQKAFF; cdr3_nt: TGTGCCAGCAGTCCCTCTCGACAGAAAGCTTTCTTT; j_call: TRBJ1-1; v_call: TRBV6-5; d_call: NA; clone_size: NA
cdr3_aa: CASSPRQGYEQYF; cdr3_nt: TGTGCCAGCAGCCCCAGACAGGGCTACGAGCAGTACTTC; j_call: TRBJ2-7; v_call: TRBV18; d_call: TRBD1; clone_size: few
cdr3_aa: CASSPRDRGYEQYF; cdr3_nt: TGCGCCAGCAGCCCCCGGGACAGGGGTTACGAGCAGTACTTC; j_call: TRBJ2-7; v_call: TRBV5-1; d_call: TRBD1; clone_size: many
cdr3_aa: CASSVGQGYGYTF; cdr3_nt: TGTGCCAGCAGCGTAGGTCAGGGCTATGGCTACACCTTC; j_call: TRBJ1-2; v_call: TRBV9; d_call: NA; clone_size: NA
cdr3_aa: CASSYTGVTYEQYF; cdr3_nt: TGTGCCAGCAGCTATACAGGGGTGACCTACGAGCAGTACTTC; j_call: TRBJ2-7; v_call: TRBV6-5; d_call: TRBD1; clone_size: NA
cdr3_aa: CASSLSGRRETQYF; cdr3_nt: TGTGCCAGCAGCCTGAGCGGGAGGAGGGAGACCCAGTACTTC; j_call: TRBJ2-5; v_call: TRBV7-3; d_call: TRBD2; clone_size: NA
cdr3_aa: CASGGPPQETQYF; cdr3_nt: TGTGCCAGCGGGGGTCCTCCCCAAGAGACCCAGTACTTC; j_call: TRBJ2-5; v_call: TRBV21-1; d_call: NA; clone_size: NA
cdr3_aa: CASSLGRRNYNEQFF; cdr3_nt: TGCGCCAGCAGCCTGGGTCGGAGGAACTACAATGAGCAGTTCTTC; j_call: TRBJ2-1; v_call: TRBV4-1; d_call: NA; clone_size: NA
cdr3_aa: CSARGLRGLNAEAFF; cdr3_nt: TGCAGTGCAAGGGGACTTCGAGGGCTTAACGCTGAAGCTTTCTTT; j_call: TRBJ1-1; v_call: TRBV20-1; d_call: NA; clone_size: NA